The following is a T cell receptor beta chain sequence with its context. Antigen: not known. Per the original data handling: Filtering differed because ImmunoSEQ produced junction-only sequences that carried no quality scores. Some clones are missing from TCRdb's copy, which holds only in-frame ones; the method was immunoSEQ multiplex PCR. The V and J calls and clone size come from that table; D and trimming were worked out from the DNA. The sample lists approximately 940,000 clones, around three quarters occurring once. These data originate in a study of shared clonotypes between healthy human individuals. Whole-study findings and limits: Memory subsets generally showed lower estimated richness than naive subsets. Of the naive CD4 clonotypes, roughly 5% were shared across several donors.

Germline loops: CDR1 KGHSH, CDR2 LQKENI. V was clipped by 6 bases and J by 4 bases; unmatched bases: 6. The CDR3 is 15 amino acids. The sequence was collected from a man between 18 and 29 years old in good health. The specimen was memory CD4+ T cells sorted from blood. Sample subset: CD45RA-negative fraction. This chain joins TRBV18 and TRBJ2-2, with TRBD1 matching over 9 bases. The CDR3 reads CASSTGQGGTGELFF. In DNA form, the CDR3 reads TGTGCCAGCTCCACGGGACAGGGCGGCACCGGGGAGCTGTTTTTT.